This TCR beta chain was sequenced in a study of regulatory T cells in long-lasting Graves disease. This clonotype has a handful of counts. Documented time point: newly diagnosed GD, antithyroid drugs for less than 3 months. RNA isolated from PBMCs was used to make the TCR library. Building the TCR beta libraries relied on iRepertoire HTBI primers, and CDR3 regions underwent Arm-PCR. TCRdb called the multiplex PCR reads again in MiXCR, with one record for every CDR3 protein. The sample shows about 540,000 distinct CDR3 sequences, roughly 13% of them seen only once. The sample was also reused in another study, on T cells in Graves' hyperthyroidism and ophthalmopathy. That report adds: An initial round of RT-PCR targeting the TCR CDR3 relied on the HTBI primer set.

The sequenced sample was peripheral blood mononuclear cells (PBMCs), obtained at new diagnosis, from a patient treated with antithyroid drugs. The TCR originated in a man aged 25-45 years with Graves disease.

The DNA of the CDR3 is TGTGCCAGCAGAGAGGGACTAGCGCGAAACAATGAGCAGTTCTTC. It translates to CASREGLARNNEQFF. The chain links TRBV7-6 to TRBJ2-1; 10 bases agree with TRBD2. The germline CDR1 and CDR2 sequences are SGHVS and FNYEAQ. Trimming removed 6 bases from V and 5 bases from J; junction bases left unmatched: 7. The CDR3 spans 15 residues.